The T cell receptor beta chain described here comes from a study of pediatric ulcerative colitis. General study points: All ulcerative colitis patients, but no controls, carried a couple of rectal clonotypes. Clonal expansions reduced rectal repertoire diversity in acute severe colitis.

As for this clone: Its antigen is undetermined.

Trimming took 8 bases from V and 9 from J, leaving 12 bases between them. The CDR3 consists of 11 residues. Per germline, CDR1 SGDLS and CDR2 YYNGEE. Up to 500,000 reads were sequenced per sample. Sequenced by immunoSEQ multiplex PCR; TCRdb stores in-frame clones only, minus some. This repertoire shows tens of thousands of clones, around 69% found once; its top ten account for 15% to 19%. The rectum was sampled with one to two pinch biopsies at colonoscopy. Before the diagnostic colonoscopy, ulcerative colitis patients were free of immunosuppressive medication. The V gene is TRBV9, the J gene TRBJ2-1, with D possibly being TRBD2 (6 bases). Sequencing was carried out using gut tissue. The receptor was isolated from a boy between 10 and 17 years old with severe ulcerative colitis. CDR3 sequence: CASGLSGEQFF. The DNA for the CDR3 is TGTGCCAGTGGCCTTAGCGGTGAGCAGTTCTTC.